The sequence of this T cell receptor beta chain was determined in a study of cytomegalovirus exposure and HLA in healthy donors. Germline-derived CDR1 and CDR2 are SEHNR and FQNEAQ (reference sequence). The CDR3 spans 18 residues. Trimming at V came to 4 bases and at J to 0 bases, leaving 12 bases not matched to a gene. Primers for the PCR totalled 60 Vbeta and 13 Jbeta. Profiled with immunoSEQ multiplex PCR; TCRdb holds only in-frame clones, not every one. The sample contains over 100,000 clones, around 61% of which appear only once. Input material: PBMCs. The chain employs TRBV7-9 and TRBJ2-7; 10 nucleotides align to TRBD2. The receptor was isolated from a woman aged 25 to 39 in good health and CMV-seronegative. The CDR3 DNA sequence: TGTGCCAGCAGCTCTAGGGGGGGGATAGCGGGAGGCTCCTACGAGCAGTACTTC. Amino acids: CASSSRGGIAGGSYEQYF.